This T cell receptor beta chain was sequenced in a study of cytomegalovirus exposure and HLA in healthy donors (dated by TCRdb to the late 2010s). About the full investigation: According to an earlier analysis of 550 to 700 of the donors, about 179 million T cells yielded 120 million or so unique TCR beta sequences and about 300 Gb of sequence data. Among almost 400 genotyped donors of the cohort, an average of about 240,000 unique TCR beta nucleotide sequences were sequenced per donor, roughly 20% of them non-productive. HLA typing included class I and class II loci at four-digit resolution. Alongside the repertoire data, information on donor age, sex, ethnicity and CMV serostatus was compiled. A later analysis re-analyzed previously published TCR beta repertoires from hundreds of donors and added high-resolution HLA genotyping to study TCR occurrence patterns. Genome-wide SNP genotypes for about three fifths of the roughly 700 donors were used in a later genetic analysis, which treated that subset as a discovery cohort. About 5 DR-DQ haplotypes were handled as single units for association and clustering, since linkage in the cohort was strong. In an earlier analysis of more than 550 of the donors, high-throughput TCR beta sequencing was used to judge whether each TCR beta V gene segment behaved as functional or pseudogenic. The later analysis used no new phenotypic data to find candidate immune exposures, relying instead on TCR beta sequences and their occurrence across donors. Using immunosequencing, the study profiled T cell repertoires from fewer than 850 subjects and related those repertoires to cytomegalovirus serostatus. The study was designed to test whether signatures of past pathogen exposure could be identified by cataloging public T cell receptors. A separate validation cohort of approximately 130 different subjects was used in addition to the approximately 640-subject first cohort. The number of typed donors differed by locus: 629-630 for A, B, C, DRB1 and DQB1; approximately 520 for DQA1; 606 for DPA1; and 400 to 480 for DPB1. Of the 300 to 400 genotyped donors, over 65% fell in the genetic ancestry cluster associated with self-reported Caucasian donors. Every discovery cohort repertoire had been produced on one sequencing platform. An early release that covered roughly 600 HLA-typed donors contained around 300 gigabases of sequencing data and tens of millions of unique TCR sequences. To predict cytomegalovirus infection status, the study combined high-throughput TCR immunosequencing, statistical association of individual TCRs with disease status, and machine learning.

About this clone: Its antigen target is currently unknown. Per-nucleotide qualities are absent, and no much larger clonotype sits a single base away.

The cohort comprised some 680 healthy bone marrow donors. All cohort members were sampled while nominally healthy, although unrecorded immune exposures were likely present. The donor tested CMV seronegative and was one of the 352 seronegative cohort members. A peripheral blood sample was provided by each donor, and peripheral blood mononuclear cells were used for TCR beta sequencing. Genomic DNA was extracted from the blood cell samples with the Qiagen DNeasy Blood Extraction Kit. Trimming at the junction amounts to 0 bases on V and 0 bases on J, and the germline ends lie 5 bases apart. Taken from the germline V gene, the CDR1 and CDR2 loops are SGHAT and FQNNGV. The CDR3 spans 14 residues, from the cysteine through the phenylalanine. The CDR3 DNA has 42 bases and is translated from base 1. Overall study outcomes, separate from this receptor: Because HLA typing was unavailable for some donors at each locus, only the typed subset was used in association tests. The study listed 150 to 200 TCR beta chains as associated with cytomegalovirus. The classifier was reported to diagnose cytomegalovirus status with high specificity and sensitivity in both the original cohort and the validation cohort. V-gene and J-gene trimming of TCR beta chains was associated with a missense DCLRE1C variant in a later genetic analysis, and the association was replicated in an independent cohort. Only TCR beta chains were sequenced in this cohort, and the absence of alpha or paired-chain data limited detectable features. When HLA alleles, especially DR and DQ, strongly co-occurred, attributing TCR associations to individual alleles was difficult. According to a later analysis, parvovirus B19, influenza, CMV and Epstein-Barr virus appeared linked to several top co-occurrence clusters. The authors suggested that the approach could potentially be generalized to other disease states and immunological phenotypes. Correlated functional status among segregating V segments might be attributable to linkage disequilibrium, but an unknown experimental factor could not be ruled out. A later analysis found that TCR association rates varied across HLA loci, with DRB1 alleles showing the most associated TCRs and HLA-C alleles the fewest. In vitro tests confirmed that three of the cytomegalovirus-associated TCR beta chains recognize cytomegalovirus antigens. In an earlier analysis of around 600 of the donors, most TCR beta V segments were observed in productive rearrangements about 87% or about 30% of the time, broadly matching IMGT annotations. A later analysis associated about 17,000 TCR beta sequences with specific HLA alleles at a false discovery rate of 0.05. A cluster of highly shared sequence variants was judged likely to represent a technical artifact of the sequencing pipeline. A later analysis found that HLA-associated TCR beta chains were more clonally expanded and had lower generation probabilities than equally common non-associated chains. Because counts were too low, more than 15 rarely observed V segments, including chromosome 9 orphons, were excluded from the earlier analysis of roughly 580 of the donors. According to a later genetic analysis, donors in an Asian-associated ancestry cluster had fewer N-insertions in productive TCRs than the roughly 660-donor mean. Presence/absence analyses assumed roughly uniform sequencing depth across donors, an assumption that may not hold. CMV serostatus was the only immune exposure information available for the cohort. While some public TCRs were present in many individuals, most TCR sequences turned up only very rarely across donors. According to a later analysis, most CMV-associated TCR beta chains appeared to be HLA-restricted, and the HLA associations seemed to be driven largely by CMV exposure. Some IMGT-functional V segments, including TRBV6-2 and TRBV6-3, could not be distinguished by the 87-base-pair reads and were therefore excluded. A further reported finding was that TCR beta sequences accurately predicted the HLA-A and HLA-B alleles for most subjects in the first cohort.

The library came from the immunoSEQ multiplex PCR assay. For the multiplex PCR, a mixture combining 60 forward primers for TCR Vbeta segments and 13 reverse primers for TCR Jbeta segments was used. The CDR3 region of rearranged TCR beta genes was amplified from genomic DNA with a multiplex PCR assay. The amplified TCR beta libraries were sequenced on the Illumina HiSeq System as 87-base-pair reads. From the authors' description of their analysis: A later analysis tallied around 82 million unique TCR beta chains across the roughly 610 repertoires, and about 12 million of those chains were shared by two or more donors. To remove PCR and sequencing errors, raw reads were error-corrected and collapsed into unique sequences using a nearest-neighbor algorithm that merged closely related sequences. To assign V, D and J gene segments, CDR3 sequences were aligned to IMGT reference sequences. Each retained sequence needed at least a six-nucleotide match to both a V gene segment and a J gene segment. Rearrangements were classified as productive when the CDR3 lacked stop codons and remained in frame with V and J, and all other rearrangements were classified as non-productive. CDR3 was defined by IMGT convention, running from the second conserved V-encoded cysteine to the conserved J-encoded phenylalanine. Sequences without an unambiguous match to a single V gene segment were excluded from the earlier analysis of about 600 of the donors. An earlier analysis of a few hundred of the donors classified V segments as functional when productive rearrangements were above 56.7% and as segregating when the standard deviation between donors was above 5%. A statistical classification framework was built to diagnose cytomegalovirus status from the catalog of TCR beta chain sequences. V and J gene assignment, in a later analysis, came from comparing TCR nucleotide sequences with IMGT/GENE-DB human TR gene sequences. A later analysis assigned CDR3 sequences and most-parsimonious VDJ recombination scenarios with the TCRdist pipeline. In a later analysis, each TCR beta chain was defined by its CDR3 amino acid sequence together with its V-gene family, and reads lacking a unique V-gene family were excluded. To address suspected cross-contamination and a sequencing artifact, a later analysis removed 592 highly shared, low-generation-probability nucleotide sequences. A later analysis calculated a clonal expansion index for each public chain from normalized within-repertoire ranks of inferred template counts. In a later analysis, generation probabilities were computed using a VDJ recombination model fitted to out-of-frame rearrangements, and the results were checked against IGoR. Hypergeometric tests were used in a later analysis to score TCR-TCR, TCR-HLA and TCR-CMV co-occurrence, with a repertoire-size bias correction applied to the TCR pairs. In a later analysis, false discovery rates were estimated by permuting HLA or CMV assignments 20 times. In a later analysis, co-occurring TCRs were grouped with DBSCAN, and TCRdist sequence similarity was added when clustering was performed within HLA-allele-positive subsets. For co-occurrence clustering, repertoires with fewer than 30,000 or more than 120,000 public chains were excluded, along with a handful of repertoires with anomalous nucleotide sharing. TCRdb carries this immuneACCESS record with in-frame sequences only. Its versions omit some clonotypes, under half of them owing to an unresolved V gene in the studies checked, with the rest unexplained. V, J and clone size reflect that table, while D and trimming were determined from the DNA. In this sample the table shows around 54,000 clones, 82% of which occur a single time. The top ten constitute roughly 3.2% of the sample.

Sequencing used PBMCs. The chain couples TRBV11-2 to TRBJ1-2; a confident D gene designation cannot be given. This TCR derives from a woman aged 18-29 years in good health and CMV-seronegative. The CDR3 protein is CASSLDTANYGYTF. DNA sequence: TGTGCCAGCAGCTTAGACACAGCTAACTATGGCTACACCTTC.